This TCR beta chain was sequenced for a study of T cells in Graves' hyperthyroidism and ophthalmopathy. The CDR3 length is 16 residues. The V gene lost 0 bases and the J gene lost 2 bases, with 11 bases spanning the gap. The germline CDR1 and CDR2 sequences are SGHAT and FQNNGV. Stable Graves' hyperthyroidism denoted no ophthalmopathy progression over 18 months. From 10 ml of fresh peripheral blood, PBMCs were isolated. RNA transcripts provided the source from which TCR beta CDR3 regions were amplified. Primed by the HTBI set, a first-round RT-PCR was run on the TCR CDR3. TCRdb used MiXCR to reprocess the multiplex PCR reads, holding one entry per CDR3 protein. The sample consists of about 200,000 distinct CDR3 sequences, around 17% of them appearing once.

The sequenced material came from blood. The receptor was derived from a woman aged 45-65 years with Graves' hyperthyroidism. The genes are TRBV11-2 and TRBJ2-1; no definite D call. This CDR3 reads CASSLDPWTAYNEQFF. CDR3 sequence (DNA): TGTGCCAGCAGCTTAGATCCATGGACCGCCTACAATGAGCAGTTCTTC. Variable domain in full (rest from reference TRBV11-2 and TRBJ2-1): EAGVAQSPRYKIIEKRQSVAFWCNPISGHATLYWYQQILGQGPKLLIQFQNNGVVDDSQLPKDRFSAERLKGVDSTLKIQPAKLEDSAVYLCASSLDPWTAYNEQFFGPGTRLTVL.